This TCR beta chain was captured by sequencing in a study of cytomegalovirus exposure and HLA in healthy donors. Here immunoSEQ multiplex PCR was the method, and the copy in TCRdb shows in-frame clones only, minus some. The top ten clones hold about 16% of a sample with over 150,000 clones, about 85% of them seen once. The CDR3 covers 15 residues. V shed 6 bases, J shed 2 bases, and the junction held 8 bases outside the gene matches. Germline CDR1 is SGDLS and CDR2 is YYNGEE. With regard to this clone: The antigen remains undetermined.

General study findings and limits: Subsequent analysis showed first-cohort TCR clusters tending to co-occur in more than 95 validation repertoires.

The receptor was derived from a man aged 18-30 years in good health and CMV-seropositive. V usage is TRBV9 and J usage is TRBJ1-2; 9 bases line up with TRBD1. Sequencing was carried out using PBMCs. The CDR3 spells CASTRDREENYGYTF. CDR3 coding DNA: TGTGCCAGCACCCGGGACAGGGAAGAAAACTATGGCTACACCTTC.